This T cell receptor beta chain was retrieved from a study of blood T cells in healthy people across ages (dated by TCRdb to 2013 to 2016). Turning to the overall study: Template switching captured roughly one uniquely barcoded TCR beta cDNA molecule per two T cells in model experiments. Using deep sequencing normalized with unique cDNA molecular identifiers, the study measured how TCR beta repertoire diversity changes with age. To avoid experimental bias, donors of different ages were randomly spread across the sequencing lanes. The donors were split into four age groups: young (average 16 years), middle-aged (roughly 40), aged (around 67) and long-lived (about 82). Two additional independent replicas of 1 million unique cDNA reads from the same blood draw were analyzed for two donors (one aged 18 to 30 and one aged 80 or older).

V gives up 0 bases and J gives up 0 bases, and the segment between their germline ends measures 13 bases. CDR3 length: 16 amino acids, cysteine to phenylalanine. Of the read, only the CDR3 DNA is kept; its 48 bases are in frame from base 1. From a lookup of the germline V gene, CDR1 and CDR2 are SGHRS and YFSETQ. Comments on this clonotype: The clone's antigen remains unknown. Per-base qualities were not stored, and no clone one base away is much larger.

Receptor amplification or capture employed 5' RACE. Data came from an Illumina HiSeq 2500. The second PCR ran for roughly 7 to 11 cycles and used a J-beta primer mix along with a sample-barcoded 5' primer. A template-switch 5' adaptor carrying 12 random nucleotides introduced a unique molecular identifier onto each TCR beta cDNA molecule. At least 2.5 million CDR3-containing paired-end reads were obtained from each sample. All of the RNA was converted into first-strand cDNA using the Mint cDNA synthesis kit, with a TRBC-specific oligonucleotide serving as the primer. Following uracil-DNA glycosylase treatment, a first 18-cycle PCR with universal primers M1SS and BC2_uni_R was performed on all cDNA. In the original analysis: Each sample was normalized by randomly selecting 1 million high-quality reads, each carrying a distinct molecular identifier. Reads sharing molecular identifiers were discarded rather than binned into consensus sequences. MiTCR, run with a Q25 quality threshold and the strictest error-elimination algorithm, handled CDR3 identification, clonotype clustering and error correction. A nonparametric unseen species model using Euler transformation provided a lower-bound estimate of total TCR beta diversity. Through fastp at Q25 and MiXCR, TCRdb rebuilt clones from the public reads, retaining in-frame beta chains. Every distinct CDR3 protein forms one entry, paired with its most common genes and DNA. In this record, the V and J calls reflect TCRdb's handling and not the investigators' own analysis. The sample data list hundreds of thousands of distinct CDR3 sequences, and over 40% of these were observed just once. In total, the top ten clones hold roughly 12% of the sample.

Donors were under 40 systemically healthy Caucasian individuals from Russia aged roughly 6 to 95 years. Around 10 milliliters of peripheral blood were drawn from each donor into EDTA-treated Vacutainer tubes. PBMCs were isolated by Ficoll-Paque density-gradient centrifugation, with at least 6 million obtained per sample. Trizol reagent was used to extract total RNA from the PBMCs, yielding at least 5 micrograms per sample. The percentages of naive CD45RAhigh/CD27high T cells were determined by flow cytometry on a PBMC aliquot from every donor. The full study reports these points: Because profiling used bulk unsorted PBMCs, naive and antigen-experienced compartments could not be compared conclusively. Compared with the aged group, the long-lived group had more naive CD4+ T cells, fewer expanded clones and increased TCR diversity, a pattern suggesting age selection. Because the CMV infection status of the donors was unknown, age-related changes in expanded clonotypes may potentially have been confounded. Estimates of total diversity from one million sequenced T cells were regarded as lower bounds and underestimates. Observed TCR beta diversity correlated strongly with the percentage of naive T cells measured by flow cytometry. Observed TCR beta diversity per million T cells fell roughly linearly with age, and a significant reduction was already apparent by age about 38.

Sequencing was performed on blood. The receptor comes from a woman of 80 years or more in good health. This sequence uses TRBV5-1 and TRBJ2-7; no D gene is confidently identified. The CDR3 sequence is CASSLAVAGFSYEQYF. In nucleotides, the sequence is TGCGCCAGCAGCTTGGCGGTCGCTGGGTTCTCCTACGAGCAGTACTTC.